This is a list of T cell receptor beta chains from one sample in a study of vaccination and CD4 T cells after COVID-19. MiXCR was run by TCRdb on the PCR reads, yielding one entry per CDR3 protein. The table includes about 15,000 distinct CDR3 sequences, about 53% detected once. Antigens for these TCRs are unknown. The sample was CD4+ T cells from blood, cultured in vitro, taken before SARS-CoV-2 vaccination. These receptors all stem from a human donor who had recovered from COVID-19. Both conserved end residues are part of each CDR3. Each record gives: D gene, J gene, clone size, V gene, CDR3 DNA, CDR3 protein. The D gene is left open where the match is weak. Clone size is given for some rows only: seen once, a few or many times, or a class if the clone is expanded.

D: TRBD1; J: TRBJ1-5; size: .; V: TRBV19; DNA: TGTGCCAGTAGTATAGACAGGGGGCAAGGACAGCCCCAGCATTTT; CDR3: CASSIDRGQGQPQHF
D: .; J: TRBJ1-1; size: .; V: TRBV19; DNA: TGTGCCAGTACACCGAGGCTGAACACTGAAGCTTTCTTT; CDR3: CASTPRLNTEAFF
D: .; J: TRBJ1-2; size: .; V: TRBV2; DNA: TGTGCCAGCAGACTCGGACAGATAAATGGCTACACCTTC; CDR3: CASRLGQINGYTF
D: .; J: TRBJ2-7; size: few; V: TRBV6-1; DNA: TGTGCCAGCAGTCAAAATCGACAGGTACCCTACTACGAGCAGTACTTC; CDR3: CASSQNRQVPYYEQYF
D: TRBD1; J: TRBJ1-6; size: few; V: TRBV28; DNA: TGTGCCAGCGTACAGGGGGTGAGAAATTCACCCCTCCACTTT; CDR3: CASVQGVRNSPLHF
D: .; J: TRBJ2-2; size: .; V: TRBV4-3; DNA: TGCGCCAGCAGCCAAGATTTAACCGGGGAGCTGTTTTTT; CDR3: CASSQDLTGELFF
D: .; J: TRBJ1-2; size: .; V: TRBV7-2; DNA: TGTGCCAGCACGTTTATGGGGGACTTGGCTGGCTACACCTTC; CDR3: CASTFMGDLAGYTF
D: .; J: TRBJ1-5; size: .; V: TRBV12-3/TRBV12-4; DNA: TGTGCCAGCAGTCCACAGGGAGGGAATCAGCCCCAGCATTTT; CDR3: CASSPQGGNQPQHF
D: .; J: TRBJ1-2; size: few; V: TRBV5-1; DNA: TGCGCCAGCAGCTTGGAGGCGGGGGATGGCTACACCTTC; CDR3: CASSLEAGDGYTF
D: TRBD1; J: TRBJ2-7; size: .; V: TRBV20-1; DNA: TGCAGTGCTAGACGATGGACAGGCAGATACGAGCAGTACTTC; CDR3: CSARRWTGRYEQYF
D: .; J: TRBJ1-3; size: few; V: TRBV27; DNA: TGTGCCAGCAGTCCGGGCCGCTCTGGAAACACCATATATTTT; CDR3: CASSPGRSGNTIYF
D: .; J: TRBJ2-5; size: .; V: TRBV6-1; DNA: TGTGCCAGCAGTGAGTGGGGGGAGACCCAGTACTTC; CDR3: CASSEWGETQYF
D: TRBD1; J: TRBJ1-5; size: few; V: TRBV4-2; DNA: TGTGCCAGCAGCCCTTCGGACAGGGTAGGCCAGCCCCAGCATTTT; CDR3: CASSPSDRVGQPQHF
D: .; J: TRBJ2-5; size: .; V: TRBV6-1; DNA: TGTGCCAGCTCTCGAGGAGGACTGATGATCGGGGAGACCCAGTACTTC; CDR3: CASSRGGLMIGETQYF
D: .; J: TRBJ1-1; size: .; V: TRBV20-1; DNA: TGCAGTGCTAGCAAGGGTTCGAACACTGAAGCTTTCTTT; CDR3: CSASKGSNTEAFF
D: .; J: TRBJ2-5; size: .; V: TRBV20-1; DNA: TGCAGTGCTACGGGCATGGCGGGGAGGGAGACCCAGTACTTC; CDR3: CSATGMAGRETQYF
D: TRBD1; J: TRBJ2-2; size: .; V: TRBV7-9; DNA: TGTGCCAGCAGTCGACAGGGGGCTACCGGGGAGCTGTTTTTT; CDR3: CASSRQGATGELFF
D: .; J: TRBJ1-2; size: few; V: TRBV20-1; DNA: TGCAGTGCTAGAGATCACAGGGCTCCCTCCGTCGGCACTGGCTACACCTTC; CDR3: CSARDHRAPSVGTGYTF
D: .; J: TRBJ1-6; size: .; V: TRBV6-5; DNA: TGTGCCAGCAGTTCCATCCGGACTGCCTCACCCCTCCACTTT; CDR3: CASSSIRTASPLHF
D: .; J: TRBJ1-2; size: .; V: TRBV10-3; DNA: TGTGCCACCACCGCGAGGGGACCGTATGGCTACACCTTC; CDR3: CATTARGPYGYTF
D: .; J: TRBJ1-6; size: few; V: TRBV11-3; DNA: TGTGCCAGCAGCCCTCGGAATAATTCACCCCTCCACTTT; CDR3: CASSPRNNSPLHF
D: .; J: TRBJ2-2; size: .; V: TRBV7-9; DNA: TGTGCCAGCAGCCATGGGACCAATCCGAACACCGGGGAGCTGTTTTTT; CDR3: CASSHGTNPNTGELFF
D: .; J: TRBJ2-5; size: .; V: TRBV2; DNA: TGTGCCAGCAGGGACCGAGATGTACTCCAAGAGACCCAGTACTTC; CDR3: CASRDRDVLQETQYF
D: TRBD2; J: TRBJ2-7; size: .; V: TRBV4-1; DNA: TGCGCCAGCAGCCGGACCTCGGGGGGGGCGTCCTACGAGCAGTACTTC; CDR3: CASSRTSGGASYEQYF
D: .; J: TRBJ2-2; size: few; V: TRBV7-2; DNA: TGTGCCAGCAGCTTAAGGAATACCTTAACCGGGGAGCTGTTTTTT; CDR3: CASSLRNTLTGELFF
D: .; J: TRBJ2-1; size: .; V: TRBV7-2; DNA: TGTGCCAGCAGCTTGGGATTGAACAATGAGCAGTTCTTC; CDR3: CASSLGLNNEQFF
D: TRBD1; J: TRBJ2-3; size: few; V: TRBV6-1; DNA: TGTGCCAGCAGTGGTCAGGGGGCGCGGGATACGCAGTATTTT; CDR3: CASSGQGARDTQYF
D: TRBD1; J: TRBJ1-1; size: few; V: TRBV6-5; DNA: TGTGCCAGCAGTTACCGGCAGGGGGAGGCCACTGAAGCTTTCTTT; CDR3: CASSYRQGEATEAFF
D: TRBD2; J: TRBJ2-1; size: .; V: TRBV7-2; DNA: TGTGCCAGCAGCCTTAGCGGGGGCCAATACAATGAGCAGTTCTTC; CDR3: CASSLSGGQYNEQFF
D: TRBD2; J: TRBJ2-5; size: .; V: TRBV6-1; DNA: TGTGCCAGCAGTACTAGCGGGGGGCCTCAAGAGACCCAGTACTTC; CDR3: CASSTSGGPQETQYF
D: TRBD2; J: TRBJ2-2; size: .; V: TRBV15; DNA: TGTGCCACCAGCAGAGGGACTAGCGGGTATATCGGGGAGCTGTTTTTT; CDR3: CATSRGTSGYIGELFF
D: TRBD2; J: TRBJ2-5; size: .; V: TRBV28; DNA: TGTGCCAGCAGTTGGGGGGATAGCGGGAGGGCCGGGGAGACCCAGTACTTC; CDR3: CASSWGDSGRAGETQYF
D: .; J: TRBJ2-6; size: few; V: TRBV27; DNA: TGTGCCAGCAGCCCCATGGGACTCTCTGGGGCCAACGTCCTGACTTTC; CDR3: CASSPMGLSGANVLTF
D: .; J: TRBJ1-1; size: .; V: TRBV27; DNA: TGTGCCAGCAGACCCAATTTCATGAACACTGAAGCTTTCTTT; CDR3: CASRPNFMNTEAFF
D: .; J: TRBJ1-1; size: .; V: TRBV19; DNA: TGTGCCAGTAGTAGACAAGCGGACACTGAAGCTTTCTTT; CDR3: CASSRQADTEAFF
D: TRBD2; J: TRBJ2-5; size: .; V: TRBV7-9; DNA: TGTGCCAGCAGCCCCGGACTAGCGGAAGAGACCCAGTACTTC; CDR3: CASSPGLAEETQYF
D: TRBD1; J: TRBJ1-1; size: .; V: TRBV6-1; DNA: TGTGCCAGCAGACCCGACAGGGGGCACACTGAAGCTTTCTTT; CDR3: CASRPDRGHTEAFF
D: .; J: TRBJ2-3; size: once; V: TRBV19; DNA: TGTGCCAGTAGTATAGGGGCCGGGGGCCAGCCCGATACGCAGTATTTT; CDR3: CASSIGAGGQPDTQYF
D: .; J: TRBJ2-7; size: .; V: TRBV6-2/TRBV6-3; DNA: TGTGCCAGCAGTTACGGCGAGCAGTACTTC; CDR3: CASSYGEQYF
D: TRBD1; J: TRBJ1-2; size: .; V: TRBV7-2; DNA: TGTGCCAGCAGCTCAAAAGCAATAGGACAGGGGACCAGCTATGGCTACACCTTC; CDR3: CASSSKAIGQGTSYGYTF
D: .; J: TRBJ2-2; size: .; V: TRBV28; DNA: TGTGCCAGCAGATATACGAACACCGGGGAGCTGTTTTTT; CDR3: CASRYTNTGELFF
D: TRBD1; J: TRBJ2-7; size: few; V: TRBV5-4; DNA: TGTGCCAGCAGCCATGACAGGGCCCCCTACGAGCAGTACTTC; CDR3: CASSHDRAPYEQYF
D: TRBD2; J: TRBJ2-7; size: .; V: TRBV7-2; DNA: TGTGCCAGCAGGCTAGCGGGAGGATGGTACGAGCAGTACTTC; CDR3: CASRLAGGWYEQYF
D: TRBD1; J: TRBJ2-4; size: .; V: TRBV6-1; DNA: TGTGCCAGCAGTAACGGACAGGGTTTCGCGTACTTC; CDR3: CASSNGQGFAYF